These T cell receptor beta chains were read from a single sample in a study of CD8+ T cells in alopecia areata. Some clones are missing from TCRdb's copy, which holds only in-frame ones; the method was immunoSEQ multiplex PCR. The data contain 100,000 to 150,000 clones, roughly 50% of them singletons. The source material was NKG2D-low CD8+ T cells sorted from blood. The receptors shown here come from a human donor with alopecia areata. CDR3s include the opening cysteine and the closing phenylalanine or tryptophan. A D gene is named only where the DNA matches it firmly. Rows may omit the clone size; those that give it use once, few, many or a size class.

>TRBJ2-7|TRBV29-1|.|.
CSGGGGQGNEQYF
TGCAGCGGGGGAGGAGGGCAGGGGAACGAGCAGTACTTC
>TRBJ1-5|TRBV9|.|.
CASSVGGAWQPQHF
TGTGCCAGCAGCGTAGGGGGGGCCTGGCAGCCCCAGCATTTT
>TRBJ2-2|TRBV14|.|few
CASSQEENPSFGELFF
TGTGCCAGCAGCCAAGAGGAAAACCCCTCGTTCGGGGAGCTGTTTTTT
>TRBJ2-7|TRBV29-1|.|.
CSVRGGAGEQYF
TGCAGCGTGCGTGGTGGGGCGGGGGAGCAGTACTTC
>TRBJ1-2|TRBV2|.|.
CASMAGHGYTF
TGTGCCAGCATGGCAGGACATGGCTACACCTTC
>TRBJ2-7|TRBV28|TRBD1|.
CASRSGTGYEQYF
TGTGCCAGCAGAAGCGGGACAGGGTACGAGCAGTACTTC
>TRBJ2-3|TRBV19|TRBD1|few
CASSRTGGMDTQYF
TGTGCCAGTAGTCGGACAGGGGGTATGGATACGCAGTATTTT
>TRBJ2-5|TRBV4-3|.|few
CASSQDRVRETQYF
TGCGCCAGCAGCCAAGACCGCGTTCGGGAGACCCAGTACTTC
>TRBJ2-1|TRBV5-6|TRBD2|few
CASSWPSGSTGNEQFF
TGTGCCAGCAGCTGGCCCAGCGGGAGCACAGGTAATGAGCAGTTCTTC
>TRBJ2-7|TRBV29-1|.|few
CSVAEVEQYF
TGCAGCGTTGCAGAGGTCGAGCAGTACTTC
>TRBJ2-5|TRBV29-1|.|.
CSSQRSPGPIVIGETQYF
TGCAGCTCCCAACGAAGTCCGGGACCAATAGTAATCGGGGAGACCCAGTACTTC
>TRBJ1-1|TRBV5-6|TRBD1|.
CASSTGTDEAFF
TGTGCCAGCAGCACGGGGACAGATGAAGCTTTCTTT
>TRBJ2-1|TRBV2|.|.
CASSDSYSYNEQFF
TGTGCCAGCAGTGACTCTTACTCCTACAATGAGCAGTTCTTC
>TRBJ2-1|TRBV30|.|.
CAWSVRVGEQFF
TGTGCCTGGAGTGTACGAGTGGGTGAGCAGTTCTTC
>TRBJ2-1|TRBV2|TRBD2|.
CASSGTSDEQFF
TGTGCCAGCAGTGGGACTAGCGATGAGCAGTTCTTC
>TRBJ2-2|TRBV30|.|once
CAWSVRGKDSGELFF
TGTGCCTGGAGTGTACGAGGGAAGGACAGCGGGGAGCTGTTTTTT
>TRBJ2-5|TRBV29-1|.|.
CSVEDRYQETQYF
TGCAGCGTTGAAGATCGATACCAAGAGACCCAGTACTTC
>TRBJ2-7|TRBV6-5|TRBD2|.
CASSLGTSSVYEQYF
TGTGCCAGCAGTCTAGGGACTAGTTCCGTCTACGAGCAGTACTTC
>TRBJ2-7|TRBV5-6|.|.
CASSLTASYEQYF
TGTGCCAGCAGCTTGACCGCGAGCTACGAGCAGTACTTC
>TRBJ1-5|TRBV7-9|TRBD1|few
CASSPQGVSQPQHF
TGTGCCAGCAGCCCACAGGGGGTTAGTCAGCCCCAGCATTTT
>TRBJ1-2|TRBV18|.|once
CASSQPEGESGYTF
TGTGCCAGCTCACAACCGGAGGGGGAGAGTGGCTACACCTTC
>TRBJ2-7|TRBV4-1|.|.
CASSTGLAYEQYF
TGCGCCAGCAGCACCGGACTCGCCTACGAGCAGTACTTC
>TRBJ2-7|TRBV5-1|.|once
CASSHQGGEQYF
TGCGCCAGCAGCCATCAAGGGGGCGAGCAGTACTTC
>TRBJ2-3|TRBV30|.|few
CAWSVALSTDTQYF
TGTGCCTGGAGCGTCGCGCTATCCACAGATACGCAGTATTTT
>TRBJ2-3|TRBV30|.|.
CAWEATDTQYF
TGTGCCTGGGAAGCCACAGATACGCAGTATTTT
>TRBJ2-7|TRBV30|TRBD1|.
CAWTGQGSYEQYF
TGTGCCTGGACGGGACAGGGGTCCTACGAGCAGTACTTC
>TRBJ2-1|TRBV7-6|.|medium-sized
CASSLGTLDEQFF
TGTGCCAGCAGCCTGGGGACCCTTGATGAGCAGTTCTTC
>TRBJ2-5|TRBV5-1|.|.
CASSLMVGETQYF
TGCGCCAGCAGCTTGATGGTTGGGGAGACCCAGTACTTC
>TRBJ2-7|TRBV5-1|.|.
CASSSDDYEQYF
TGCGCCAGCAGTTCGGACGACTACGAGCAGTACTTC
>TRBJ2-7|TRBV25-1|.|.
CASTAHEQYF
TGTGCCAGCACCGCCCACGAGCAGTACTTC
>TRBJ2-5|TRBV5-5|.|few
CASSPQGGPQETQYF
TGTGCCAGCAGCCCCCAGGGCGGGCCGCAAGAGACCCAGTACTTC
>TRBJ1-1|TRBV29-1|.|.
CSVEARGTQNTEAFF
TGCAGCGTTGAAGCTCGGGGGACCCAGAACACTGAAGCTTTCTTT
>TRBJ2-1|TRBV7-9|.|.
CASSVAPSSYNEQFF
TGTGCCAGCAGCGTAGCACCGAGCTCCTACAATGAGCAGTTCTTC
>TRBJ2-7|TRBV29-1|.|.
CSVTTGSGEQYF
TGCAGCGTTACCACAGGGTCCGGGGAGCAGTACTTC
>TRBJ2-5|TRBV27|TRBD1|.
CASSSTGGGETQYF
TGTGCCAGCAGTTCAACAGGGGGCGGAGAGACCCAGTACTTC
>TRBJ2-1|TRBV29-1|TRBD2|.
CSVPAGGLNEQFF
TGCAGCGTCCCTGCGGGGGGGCTCAATGAGCAGTTCTTC
>TRBJ2-7|TRBV29-1|.|.
CSVADSAYEQYF
TGCAGCGTTGCCGACTCAGCCTACGAGCAGTACTTC
>TRBJ1-6|TRBV30|TRBD1|.
CAWRDRGNSPLHF
TGTGCCTGGCGGGACAGGGGTAATTCACCCCTCCACTTT
>TRBJ2-2|TRBV6-4|.|.
CASSDSTTLNTGELFF
TGTGCCAGCAGTGACTCGACAACACTAAACACCGGGGAGCTGTTTTTT
>TRBJ1-1|TRBV29-1|.|.
CSVESMSTEAFF
TGCAGCGTTGAAAGTATGAGCACTGAAGCTTTCTTT
>TRBJ2-7|TRBV29-1|.|once
CSVSGGFSYEQYF
TGCAGCGTTTCCGGGGGTTTCTCCTACGAGCAGTACTTC
>TRBJ1-4|TRBV2|TRBD1|.
CASRHRGRALERLFF
TGTGCCAGCAGACACAGGGGCCGTGCCCTGGAAAGACTGTTTTTT
>TRBJ1-3|TRBV4-2|.|.
CASSQDSGNTIYF
TGTGCCAGCAGCCAAGACTCTGGAAACACCATATATTTT
>TRBJ2-7|TRBV4-2|TRBD2|.
CASSPFSGGASSEQYF
TGTGCCAGCAGCCCTTTTAGCGGGGGGGCTTCTTCCGAGCAGTACTTC
>TRBJ2-7|TRBV30|.|.
CAWSAASYEQYF
TGTGCCTGGAGTGCCGCCTCCTATGAGCAGTACTTC
>TRBJ2-1|TRBV28|TRBD2|.
CASSPPAGLAGEQFF
TGTGCCAGCAGTCCCCCCGCGGGACTAGCGGGAGAGCAGTTCTTC